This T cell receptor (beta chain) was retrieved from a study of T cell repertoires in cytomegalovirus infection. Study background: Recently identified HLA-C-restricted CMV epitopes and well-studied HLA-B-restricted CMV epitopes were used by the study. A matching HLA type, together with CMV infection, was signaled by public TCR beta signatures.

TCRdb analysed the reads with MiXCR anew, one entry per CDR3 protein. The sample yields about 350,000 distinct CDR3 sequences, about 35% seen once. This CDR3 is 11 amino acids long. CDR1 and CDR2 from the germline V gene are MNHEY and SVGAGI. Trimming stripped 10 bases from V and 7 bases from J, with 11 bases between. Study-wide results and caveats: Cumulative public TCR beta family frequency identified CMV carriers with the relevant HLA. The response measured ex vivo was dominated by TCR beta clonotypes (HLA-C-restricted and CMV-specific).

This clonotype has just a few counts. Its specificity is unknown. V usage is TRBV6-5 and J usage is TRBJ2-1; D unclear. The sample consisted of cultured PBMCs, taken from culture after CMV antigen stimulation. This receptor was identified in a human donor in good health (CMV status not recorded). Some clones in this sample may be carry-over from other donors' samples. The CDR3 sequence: CATTGLNEQFF. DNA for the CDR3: TGTGCCACCACCGGCCTGAATGAGCAGTTCTTC.